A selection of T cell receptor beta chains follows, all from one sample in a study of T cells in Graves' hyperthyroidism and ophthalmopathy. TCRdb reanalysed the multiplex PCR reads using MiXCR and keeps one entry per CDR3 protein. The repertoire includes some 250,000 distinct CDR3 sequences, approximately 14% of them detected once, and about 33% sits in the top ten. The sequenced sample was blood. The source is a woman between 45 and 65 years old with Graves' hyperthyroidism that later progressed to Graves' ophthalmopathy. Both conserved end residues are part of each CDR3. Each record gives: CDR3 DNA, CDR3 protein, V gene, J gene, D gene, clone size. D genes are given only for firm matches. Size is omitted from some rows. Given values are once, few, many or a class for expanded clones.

DNA: TGCGCCAGCAGCTTGGCAGTCTCTGGAAACACCATATATTTT
CDR3: CASSLAVSGNTIYF
V: TRBV5-1
J: TRBJ1-3
D: .
size: .

DNA: TGTGCCAGCAGCCTCACAGGGATTGAAGCTTTCTTT
CDR3: CASSLTGIEAFF
V: TRBV3-1
J: TRBJ1-1
D: .
size: many

DNA: TGTGCCAGCAGCCAAGGGCCAGGGGGCTCCTATAATTCACCCCTCCACTTT
CDR3: CASSQGPGGSYNSPLHF
V: TRBV7-9
J: TRBJ1-6
D: TRBD1
size: few

DNA: TGTGCCAGCAGCTTAGGGGGATCTACCCAGTACTTC
CDR3: CASSLGGSTQYF
V: TRBV13
J: TRBJ2-5
D: .
size: many

DNA: TGTGCCAGCAGCTTCGGCCGACAGGAAACCTATGGCTACACCTTC
CDR3: CASSFGRQETYGYTF
V: TRBV7-9
J: TRBJ1-2
D: .
size: many

DNA: TGCGCCAGCAGCGGCAGGGCTGGCTACACCTTC
CDR3: CASSGRAGYTF
V: TRBV5-1
J: TRBJ1-2
D: .
size: .

DNA: TGCAGTGCCCTGCGGGGGACAGTACAAGAGACCCAGTACTTC
CDR3: CSALRGTVQETQYF
V: TRBV20-1
J: TRBJ2-5
D: .
size: few

DNA: TGTGCCAGCAGTGTACCAAGGACAGGGAACCCCTACGAGCAGTACTTC
CDR3: CASSVPRTGNPYEQYF
V: TRBV2
J: TRBJ2-7
D: TRBD1
size: many

DNA: TGTGCCAGCAGTGAAGAGGGTGACGAGACCCAGTACTTC
CDR3: CASSEEGDETQYF
V: TRBV2
J: TRBJ2-5
D: .
size: many

DNA: TGTGCCACCAGTGCCGCCGACCTCACCGGGGAGCTGTTTTTT
CDR3: CATSAADLTGELFF
V: TRBV24-1
J: TRBJ2-2
D: .
size: .

DNA: TGTGCCACCAGTACTGACGGCCCTAGAAGCTACAATGAGCAGTTCTTC
CDR3: CATSTDGPRSYNEQFF
V: TRBV24-1
J: TRBJ2-1
D: .
size: few

DNA: TGTGCCAGCAGTGAAGCGCAGGGGGGGTTCTTC
CDR3: CASSEAQGGFF
V: TRBV2
J: TRBJ2-1
D: .
size: many

DNA: TGTGCCAGCAGCTTAGGGAAATCCGGGGCGGGCGGGGAGCTGTTTTTT
CDR3: CASSLGKSGAGGELFF
V: TRBV11-2
J: TRBJ2-2
D: .
size: .

DNA: TGTGCCAGCAGCTCTCCCGGGACCATTGGCTACACCTTC
CDR3: CASSSPGTIGYTF
V: TRBV9
J: TRBJ1-2
D: .
size: many

DNA: TGTGCCTGGAGACTGGCCGGGGGGGCTGGTGATTCACCCCTCCACTTT
CDR3: CAWRLAGGAGDSPLHF
V: TRBV30
J: TRBJ1-6
D: .
size: many

DNA: TGTGCCAGCAGTGCGGTCAGTGCCCACGAGCAGTACTTC
CDR3: CASSAVSAHEQYF
V: TRBV2
J: TRBJ2-7
D: .
size: many

DNA: TGTGCTAGTGGTTTGGGACTAGCGATAGATGAGCAGTTCTTC
CDR3: CASGLGLAIDEQFF
V: TRBV12-5
J: TRBJ2-1
D: TRBD2
size: many

DNA: TGTGCCAGCATCGGAAGGTGGCAGGAGTATAGCAGCGAGCCCCAGCATTTT
CDR3: CASIGRWQEYSSEPQHF
V: TRBV6-1
J: TRBJ1-5
D: .
size: many

DNA: TGTGCCACCAGCAGAGATTTAACTGACGCCTCCTACGAGCAGTACTTC
CDR3: CATSRDLTDASYEQYF
V: TRBV15
J: TRBJ2-7
D: .
size: many

DNA: TGTGCCAGCAGCTCCACTAGCGGGGTTACCTACGAGCAGTACTTC
CDR3: CASSSTSGVTYEQYF
V: TRBV7-2
J: TRBJ2-7
D: TRBD2
size: many

DNA: TGTGCCAGCAGCTTAGACAGGGGGCAGCAGTTCTTC
CDR3: CASSLDRGQQFF
V: TRBV11-2
J: TRBJ2-1
D: TRBD1
size: many

DNA: TGTGCCAGCAGACCCAAGCCCCTAGCGGGAGTGGGAGATACGCAGTATTTT
CDR3: CASRPKPLAGVGDTQYF
V: TRBV6-2/TRBV6-3
J: TRBJ2-3
D: TRBD2
size: many

DNA: TGTGCCAGCAATCGGGGTTACACTGAAGCTTTCTTT
CDR3: CASNRGYTEAFF
V: TRBV28
J: TRBJ1-1
D: .
size: many

DNA: TGTGCCAGCAGCTACGACGGGGTACCAGGTAGGGAGCAGTACTTC
CDR3: CASSYDGVPGREQYF
V: TRBV12-3/TRBV12-4
J: TRBJ2-7
D: .
size: many

DNA: TGTGCCACCAGCAGAGAACACCGCCTCTCTGGAAACACCATATATTTT
CDR3: CATSREHRLSGNTIYF
V: TRBV15
J: TRBJ1-3
D: .
size: few

DNA: TGCAGTGCTAGGGTGGACCCAAGCTCCTACAATGAGCAGTTCTTC
CDR3: CSARVDPSSYNEQFF
V: TRBV20-1
J: TRBJ2-1
D: .
size: many

DNA: TGCGCCAGCAGCTTGGCGGCTAGCGGGAGGGCCGATGAGACCCAGTACTTC
CDR3: CASSLAASGRADETQYF
V: TRBV5-1
J: TRBJ2-5
D: TRBD2
size: .

DNA: TGTGCCAGCAGCCCCGCGAAGGGAAACAGGCGCGAGCAGTACTTC
CDR3: CASSPAKGNRREQYF
V: TRBV6-1
J: TRBJ2-7
D: .
size: .

DNA: TGTGCCAGCAGCCAGGGTAGCGGGCCCCAATACAATGAGCAGTTCTTC
CDR3: CASSQGSGPQYNEQFF
V: TRBV14
J: TRBJ2-1
D: TRBD2
size: many

DNA: TGCGCCAGCAGCTTCGATGACTCCTACAATGAGCAGTTCTTC
CDR3: CASSFDDSYNEQFF
V: TRBV5-1
J: TRBJ2-1
D: .
size: many

DNA: TGTGCCAGTATCGATAGACAGGCCCTCACTGAAGCTTTCTTT
CDR3: CASIDRQALTEAFF
V: TRBV19
J: TRBJ1-1
D: .
size: many

DNA: TGTGCCAGCAGCCAAGGAGGGACAGGGATCGAAAAACTGTTTTTT
CDR3: CASSQGGTGIEKLFF
V: TRBV3-1
J: TRBJ1-4
D: TRBD1
size: .

DNA: TGTGCCAGCAGAACTAGCGGGAGGGTCTTCGGGCAGTACTTC
CDR3: CASRTSGRVFGQYF
V: TRBV6-1
J: TRBJ2-7
D: TRBD2
size: many

DNA: TGCGCCAGCAGCCATGGGACTGCTGGATACACAGATACGCAGTATTTT
CDR3: CASSHGTAGYTDTQYF
V: TRBV5-1
J: TRBJ2-3
D: .
size: many

DNA: TGTGCCAGTAGTATAACCCACAGATCCTACGAGCAGTACTTC
CDR3: CASSITHRSYEQYF
V: TRBV19
J: TRBJ2-7
D: .
size: few

DNA: TGTGCCAGCAGCCAAGGACTAGCGGGCACCGGGGAGCTGTTTTTT
CDR3: CASSQGLAGTGELFF
V: TRBV7-3
J: TRBJ2-2
D: TRBD2
size: many

DNA: TGTGCCAGCAGCTTGTTAACGCAGGAGCAGTACTTC
CDR3: CASSLLTQEQYF
V: TRBV5-4
J: TRBJ2-7
D: .
size: few

DNA: TGCAGTGCCCTACGCCGGGACAGGGTGTACGAGCAGTACTTC
CDR3: CSALRRDRVYEQYF
V: TRBV20-1
J: TRBJ2-7
D: TRBD1
size: many

DNA: TGTGCCAGCACCTCACACCAACCGACTGACGGCTACACCTTC
CDR3: CASTSHQPTDGYTF
V: TRBV28
J: TRBJ1-2
D: .
size: many

DNA: TGCAGTGCTAGATTTCTCCCTAGCGCCGTTAGCAACGAGCAGTACTTC
CDR3: CSARFLPSAVSNEQYF
V: TRBV20-1
J: TRBJ2-7
D: .
size: .

DNA: TGCAGTGCTAGAGATCCGACAGGGGGCCCCTACGAGCAGTACTTC
CDR3: CSARDPTGGPYEQYF
V: TRBV20-1
J: TRBJ2-7
D: TRBD1
size: few

DNA: TGTGCCAGCAGCGCCGCTCCGGGACAGGGTCGGGATGAGCAGTTCTTC
CDR3: CASSAAPGQGRDEQFF
V: TRBV9
J: TRBJ2-1
D: TRBD1
size: many

DNA: TGTGCCAGTAGTCCGAGGCCCGAACGGGAGCAGTACTTC
CDR3: CASSPRPEREQYF
V: TRBV19
J: TRBJ2-7
D: .
size: many

DNA: TGCGCCAGCAGTAAAGACAGGGGGGACACTGAAGCTTTCTTT
CDR3: CASSKDRGDTEAFF
V: TRBV10-2
J: TRBJ1-1
D: TRBD1
size: few

DNA: TGTGCCAGCAGTTTAAGTGGTCCGGAGCGGGCTTTCTTT
CDR3: CASSLSGPERAFF
V: TRBV28
J: TRBJ1-1
D: .
size: many

DNA: TGTGCCAGCGTTCAGGGTGGCGGTGGCTACACCTTC
CDR3: CASVQGGGGYTF
V: TRBV18
J: TRBJ1-2
D: .
size: many

DNA: TGCGCCAGCAGCCGGGGGTCGAGCGGGACCCCCCATGAGCAGTTCTTC
CDR3: CASSRGSSGTPHEQFF
V: TRBV5-1
J: TRBJ2-1
D: TRBD2
size: few

DNA: TGTGCCAGCAGTTTCGGAGGCGGGAGGAACAATGAGCAGTTCTTC
CDR3: CASSFGGGRNNEQFF
V: TRBV28
J: TRBJ2-1
D: TRBD2
size: many

DNA: TGTGCCAACTCACCAAGACAGGGGGCGGGAGAGACCCAGTACTTC
CDR3: CANSPRQGAGETQYF
V: TRBV18
J: TRBJ2-5
D: TRBD1
size: .

DNA: TGTGCCAGCAGCCCCCGACAGGGGCTTAGCTACGAGCAGTACTTC
CDR3: CASSPRQGLSYEQYF
V: TRBV3-1
J: TRBJ2-7
D: TRBD1
size: many

DNA: TGTGCCGGCACCCCGTCGGACCCGAGTCTGCACGAGCAGTACTTC
CDR3: CAGTPSDPSLHEQYF
V: TRBV12-3/TRBV12-4
J: TRBJ2-7
D: .
size: few

DNA: TGTGCCAGCAGAGCAGGGTATCATGGCTACACCTTC
CDR3: CASRAGYHGYTF
V: TRBV6-1
J: TRBJ1-2
D: .
size: many

DNA: TGTGCCAGCAGCCTTGATGGGACAGTCTACAATGAGCAGTTCTTC
CDR3: CASSLDGTVYNEQFF
V: TRBV9
J: TRBJ2-1
D: TRBD1
size: few

DNA: TGTGCCAGCATCCCGGGGGCCCGGAATGAGCAGTTCTTC
CDR3: CASIPGARNEQFF
V: TRBV12-3/TRBV12-4
J: TRBJ2-1
D: .
size: many

DNA: TGTGCCAGCAATCAGAACAGGCAACTCATCTATGGCTACACCTTC
CDR3: CASNQNRQLIYGYTF
V: TRBV2
J: TRBJ1-2
D: .
size: many

DNA: TGTGCCAGCAGCTCTTTCGCCGGGACAGGGTCGAGCATTAACTATGGCTACACCTTC
CDR3: CASSSFAGTGSSINYGYTF
V: TRBV9
J: TRBJ1-2
D: TRBD1
size: .

DNA: TGTGCCAGCAGTGAAGTCGGAACGTCCTACGAGCAGTACTTC
CDR3: CASSEVGTSYEQYF
V: TRBV25-1
J: TRBJ2-7
D: .
size: many